A single sample is the source of the 25 T cell receptor beta chains below, sequenced in a study of blood T cells in healthy people across ages. A sample-barcoded 5' primer and a J-beta primer mix were used in a second PCR of roughly 6 to 11 cycles. One entry per CDR3 protein, called by TCRdb with MiXCR from the 5' RACE reads. Seen here are over 600,000 distinct CDR3 sequences, about half observed once, and the top ten hold 15% to 20%. The material sequenced was blood. Receptors originate from a man of 80 years or more in good health.

The V gene is TRBV12-3 or TRBV12-4, the J gene TRBJ2-1; D is ambiguous. The CDR3 spans 13 residues. V was cut by 7 bases and J by 3 bases, with 10 bases left in between. The CDR3 protein is CASKTGFYNEQFF. The CDR3 region has the DNA TGTGCCAGCAAGACGGGTTTCTACAATGAGCAGTTCTTC.

In its sample, this clonotype was seen a few times. The gene calls are TRBV10-3 and TRBJ1-1; D uncertain. The CDR3 totals 12 residues. Germline V gives CDR1 ENHRY, CDR2 SYGVKD. The V and J ends lost 6 bases and 4 bases respectively, with 9 bases between them. CDR3 region: CAIRGSGTEAFF. The CDR3 DNA is TGTGCCATCAGGGGTTCTGGCACTGAAGCTTTCTTT.

The V gene is TRBV6-4, the J gene TRBJ2-2, with TRBD2 as a possible D gene (5 bases). Trimming removed 6 bases at V and 4 bases at J, with 15 bases between. This CDR3 comprises 15 residues. Per the germline V gene, CDR1 is MRHNA and CDR2 is SNTAGT. Here the CDR3 reads CASSVRGPPTGELFF. As DNA, the CDR3 is TGTGCCAGCAGCGTCCGAGGGCCACCCACCGGGGAGCTGTTTTTT.

V usage is TRBV28 and J usage is TRBJ2-1; D possibly corresponds to TRBD2 (5 bases). This CDR3 comprises 13 residues. Trimming took 6 bases from V and 11 from J, leaving 17 bases between them. Per the germline V gene, CDR1 is MDHEN and CDR2 is SYDVKM. The CDR3 DNA is TGTGCCAGCAGCCGAGTGAGGGTCTATAAGCAGTTCTTC. Its protein is CASSRVRVYKQFF.

The chain links TRBV10-3 to TRBJ1-2; D call uncertain. CDR1 is ENHRY and CDR2 is SYGVKD in the germline V gene. Trimming shortened V by 7 bases and J by 1 base, and 7 bases separated the two germline ends. There are 12 residues in the CDR3. The CDR3 DNA reads TGTGCCATCATGAAGATTAACTATGGCTACACCTTC. This gives the protein CAIMKINYGYTF.

This clonotype has just a few counts. The chain has TRBV28 and TRBJ2-7, with a weak D call TRBD1 (5 bases). This CDR3 is 13 amino acids long. V dropped 8 bases and J dropped 5 bases, with 16 bases sitting between them. Germline CDR1 MDHEN, CDR2 SYDVKM. In nucleotides, the CDR3 is TGTGCCAGCCGCAAGTCCCAGGGTGACGAGCAGTACTTC. Its translation is CASRKSQGDEQYF.

This clonotype was picked up a small number of times. The chain is built from TRBV7-3 and TRBJ2-3; D is unclear. Germline V gene data show CDR1 as SGHTA and CDR2 as FQGTGA. This CDR3 spans 14 amino acids. Between the trimmed V and J ends, which lost 1 base and 5 bases, there was a span of 10 bases. This CDR3 is CASSLNGVLDTQYF. CDR3 coding DNA: TGTGCCAGCAGCTTAAACGGAGTTCTAGATACGCAGTATTTT. The variable domain in full, with the rest retrieved from reference TRBV7-3 and TRBJ2-3, is GAGVSQTPSNKVTEKGKYVELRCDPISGHTALYWYRQSLGQGPEFLIYFQGTGAADDSGLPNDRFFAVRPEGSVSTLKIQRTERGDSAVYLCASSLNGVLDTQYFGPGTRLTVL.

This chain connects TRBV6-5 to TRBJ2-7; 8 bases map to TRBD1. Germline CDR1 and CDR2: MNHEY and SVGAGI. This CDR3 is built from 16 residues. J lost 0 bases, V lost 6 bases, and 10 bases had no gene match. Here the CDR3 DNA reads TGTGCCAGCAGGGCGGACAGGGACCCTAGCTCCTACGAGCAGTACTTC. It encodes CASRADRDPSSYEQYF.

Worth noting for this clonotype: At one end, the junction sequence differs from germline, possibly due to a read error. The chain has TRBV20-1 and TRBJ2-1, with TRBD2 identical over 10 bases. CDR1 is DFQATT, CDR2 SNEGSKA, per germline (reference sequence). The CDR3 has 15 residues. The CDR3 nucleotides read TGCAGTGCTAGGAGCGGGAGGGCCTCCTACAATGTGCAGTTCTTC. Protein: CSARSGRASYNVQFF.

This chain connects TRBV18 to TRBJ2-5; D gene uncertain. This CDR3 has 12 residues. Trimming left V 4 bases short and J 3 bases short, with 6 bases between. Germline V gene sequence: CDR1 KGHSH, CDR2 LQKENI. In nucleotides, the CDR3 is TGTGCCAGCTCACTCGGAAAAGAGACCCAGTACTTC. Protein product: CASSLGKETQYF.

This clonotype was detected ten times or more. Given a much more abundant clone one base away, this may be a read error. The rearrangement uses TRBV12-3 or TRBV12-4 and TRBJ2-1; 12 bases match TRBD2. V shed 6 bases, J shed 8 bases, and the junction held 5 bases outside the gene matches. The CDR3 loop spans 14 amino acids. The CDR3 sequence is CASRLTSGSDEQFF. CDR3 bases: TGTGCCAGCAGGTTGACTAGCGGGAGCGATGAGCAGTTCTTC.

The V call is TRBV27, the J call TRBJ1-5, with 9 bases fitting TRBD1. V lost 6 bases, J lost 0 bases, and 3 bases stayed unmatched. Germline V gives CDR1 MNHEY, CDR2 SMNVEV (reference sequence). This CDR3 spans 15 amino acids. The CDR3 nucleotides are TGTGCCAGCAGATGGGACAGGGATAGCAATCAGCCCCAGCATTTT. Its translation: CASRWDRDSNQPQHF.

This clonotype was observed a few times. This chain joins TRBV4-1 and TRBJ2-1; TRBD1 aligns across 9 bases. Germline V gene lookup returns CDR1 MGHRA and CDR2 YSYEKL. The trim removed 1 base at V and 13 bases at J, leaving 11 bases unmatched. The CDR3 spans 15 residues. The CDR3 DNA reads TGCGCCAGCAGCCAAGTGGGACAGGGATTAGCGGCACAGTTCTTC. Protein sequence: CASSQVGQGLAAQFF.

The J gene is TRBJ2-7, the V gene TRBV20-1; D is unclear. Between the trimmed V and J ends, which lost 3 bases and 0 bases, there was a span of 9 bases. This CDR3 is built from 13 residues. Germline CDR1 and CDR2: DFQATT and SNEGSKA (reference sequence). The chain's CDR3 is CSARGFDSYEQYF. CDR3 bases: TGCAGTGCTAGGGGGTTCGACTCCTACGAGCAGTACTTC.

This clonotype was seen repeatedly, ten times or more. The chain carries TRBV7-9 and TRBJ2-1; no definite D call. The CDR3 loop spans 13 amino acids. Germline V CDR1 and CDR2: SEHNR, FQNEAQ (reference sequence). Trimming shortened V by 5 bases and J by 10 bases, and 15 bases separated the two germline ends. For the CDR3, the DNA is TGTGCCAGCAGCGCGACTCGACCGTGGGAGCAGTTCTTC. It is translated as CASSATRPWEQFF.

V gene TRBV10-3 combines with J gene TRBJ1-1; no clear D. This CDR3 region has 15 residues. The germline CDR1 and CDR2 sequences are ENHRY and SYGVKD. Trimming left V 5 bases short and J 0 bases short, with 13 bases between. The DNA for the CDR3 is TGTGCCATCAGTCCCCACAGAGATTTGAACACTGAAGCTTTCTTT. As protein: CAISPHRDLNTEAFF.

This chain connects TRBV29-1 to TRBJ1-1, with 9 bases lining up with TRBD1. Germline trimming cut 5 bases from V and 5 bases from J; bases unmatched to any gene: 6. CDR3 length: 13 residues. CDR1 is SQVTM and CDR2 is ANQGSEA in the germline V gene. Written as DNA, the CDR3 is TGCAGCGTTTCAACAGGGGGCAGGACTGAAGCTTTCTTT. As protein: CSVSTGGRTEAFF.

This chain links TRBV6-2 or TRBV6-3 with TRBJ1-5; D is undetermined. Germline values: CDR1 MNHEY, CDR2 SVGEGT. CDR3 size: 16 residues. The V and J ends lost 7 bases and 0 bases respectively, with 16 bases between them. The CDR3 region is CASTPFGQHSNQPQHF. DNA of the CDR3: TGTGCCAGCACCCCCTTCGGGCAGCATAGCAATCAGCCCCAGCATTTT.

This clonotype is a singleton in its sample. This may come from a read error, since a much larger clone is one base off. The rearrangement links TRBV6-6 to TRBJ2-1, with 9 bases lining up with TRBD2. Germline CDR1 is MNHNY and CDR2 is SVGAGI (reference sequence). The CDR3 loop spans 16 amino acids. DNA of the CDR3: TGTGCCAGCAGTTACGGAGCTAGCGGGACGTACAATGTGCAGTTCTTC. It encodes CASSYGASGTYNVQFF.

Concerning this clonotype itself: The junction does not match germline at one end; this may be a read error. The V gene is TRBV5-1, the J gene TRBJ2-1, with a tentative D call TRBD1 (6 bases). This CDR3 has 15 residues. Germline V gene lookup returns CDR1 SGHRS and CDR2 YFSETQ. CDR3 sequence (DNA): TGCGCCAGCAGCTTGGAGGCAGGGGCCTACGATGAGCAGTTCTTC. Its translation is CASSLEAGAYDEQFF.

This chain connects TRBV19 to TRBJ2-7, with 8 bases identical to TRBD1. The CDR3 sequence is 13 residues long. After removal of 7 bases from V and 4 bases from J, the junction contained 6 bases not matched to a gene. Germline assignment: CDR1 LNHDA and CDR2 SQIVND (reference sequence). In DNA, the CDR3 is TGTGCCAGTACCCCCGACAGGGGTTACGAGCAGTACTTC. This sequence encodes CASTPDRGYEQYF.

This clonotype was detected a few times. The J gene is TRBJ2-7, the V gene TRBV5-1; tentatively, D is TRBD1 or TRBD2 (5 bases each). The assigned J gene may be wrong: the sequence end matches TRBJ2-5 better. Germline lookup yields CDR1 SGHRS and CDR2 YFSETQ. The CDR3 spans 15 residues. CDR3 in DNA: TGCGCCAGCAGCTTCTCGACAGTAGCGACGGAGACCCAGTACTTC. Translation gives CASSFSTVATETQYF.

This clonotype was counted between two and nine times. The rearrangement links TRBV7-2 to TRBJ2-3, with a weak D call TRBD1 (5 bases). V was shortened by 0 bases and J by 0 bases, with 10 bases between the two germline ends. Germline V gene lookup returns CDR1 SGHTA and CDR2 FQGNSA. This CDR3 has 16 residues. The CDR3 sequence is CASSLAGVVSTDTQYF. CDR3 nucleotides: TGTGCCAGCAGCTTAGCAGGGGTTGTAAGCACAGATACGCAGTATTTT.

The V gene is TRBV12-3 or TRBV12-4, the J gene TRBJ1-5; 7 bases match TRBD1. The trim removed 5 bases at V and 2 bases at J, leaving 15 bases unmatched. The CDR3 spans 18 residues. CDR3 sequence reads: CASSTGTEIGFGNQPQHF. In nucleotides, the CDR3 is TGTGCCAGCAGTACCGGGACAGAGATCGGGTTTGGCAATCAGCCCCAGCATTTT.

The gene calls are TRBV30 and TRBJ1-2, with a possible D match to TRBD1 (6 bases). This CDR3 contains 11 residues. Per germline, CDR1 GTSNPN and CDR2 SVGIG (reference sequence). The CDR3 DNA sequence: TGTAGGACAGAGACTAACTATGGCTACACCTTC. Translated: CRTETNYGYTF.